This T cell receptor beta chain was retrieved from a study of CXCR3-negative and CXCR3-positive naive CD8 T cells. Study information: The total count of TRB reads reached 120 million to 150 million, and each library contributed about 1.5 +/- 0.3 million. The study, taken as a whole, reports: Both naive subsets had comparably high diversity; memory CD8+ cells much lower. Researchers report CXCR3 expression partially decreased after cryopreservation, with fresh PBMCs used in most assays.

Germline V lookup: CDR1 SEHNR, CDR2 FQNEAQ (reference sequence). This CDR3 comprises 14 residues. Libraries were UMI-labeled 5' RACE TRB cDNA. TCRdb reanalyzed the 5' RACE reads, giving one entry per CDR3 protein sequence and no DNA. This sample contains roughly 39,000 distinct CDR3 sequences. With respect to this clonotype: Its antigen is currently unknown.

This chain links TRBV7-9 with TRBJ2-7; TCRdb picks TRBD1, but there is no DNA to check that call. The sequence was obtained from a human donor in good health. Some clones in this sample may be carry-over from other donors' samples. Sequenced input: memory CD8+ T cells from blood. The CDR3 reads CASSPTVSSYEQYF.